The TCR beta chain described here comes from a study of blood T cell repertoires in COVID-19. Measured with immunoSEQ multiplex PCR; TCRdb has only the in-frame clones, and not every one. The sample shows about 68,000 clones, approximately 86% of them seen only once. The sample holds one count of this clone. Trimming shortened V by 2 bases and J by 0 bases, and 12 bases separated the two germline ends. The CDR3 spans 15 residues. In germline, CDR1 is SGHRS, CDR2 YFSETQ. This receptor was taken from a woman in her sixties with acute or convalescent COVID-19. This chain joins TRBV5-1 and TRBJ2-7, with a tentative D call TRBD2 (5 bases). The material sequenced was peripheral blood. CDR3 region: CASSFRAGSSYEQYF. Here the CDR3 DNA reads TGCGCCAGCAGCTTTAGGGCGGGCAGCTCCTACGAGCAGTACTTC.